This TCR beta chain was sequenced during a study of regulatory T cells in long-lasting Graves disease. Library construction for TCR beta used iRepertoire HTBI primers and Arm-PCR of CDR3 regions. TCRdb fed the multiplex PCR reads into MiXCR, producing one record per CDR3 protein. The table records hundreds of thousands of distinct CDR3 sequences, about 13% of them present only once. Time point defined: newly diagnosed GD, antithyroid drugs for less than 3 months. Preparation of the TCR library used RNA extracted from PBMCs. Diagnoses of Graves' disease were made by American Thyroid Association guidelines. The V end was cut by 0 bases, the J end by 7 bases, with 11 bases between. In germline, CDR1 is SGHKS, CDR2 YYEKEE (reference sequence). The CDR3 extends over 14 amino acids. A few counts support this clonotype. In addition, the sample was reused for a study of T cells in Graves' hyperthyroidism and ophthalmopathy. From that report: HTBI primers drove first-round RT-PCR of the TCR CDR3.

The input for sequencing was peripheral blood mononuclear cells (PBMCs), taken at new diagnosis, from a patient treated with antithyroid drugs. The gene calls are TRBV5-5 and TRBJ1-5; TRBD1 might be the D (5 bases). The TCR was taken from a man between 25 and 39 years old with Graves disease. CDR3 in amino acids: CASSLGWGEQPQHF. The CDR3 nucleotides are TGTGCCAGCAGCTTGGGCTGGGGGGAACAGCCCCAGCATTTT.